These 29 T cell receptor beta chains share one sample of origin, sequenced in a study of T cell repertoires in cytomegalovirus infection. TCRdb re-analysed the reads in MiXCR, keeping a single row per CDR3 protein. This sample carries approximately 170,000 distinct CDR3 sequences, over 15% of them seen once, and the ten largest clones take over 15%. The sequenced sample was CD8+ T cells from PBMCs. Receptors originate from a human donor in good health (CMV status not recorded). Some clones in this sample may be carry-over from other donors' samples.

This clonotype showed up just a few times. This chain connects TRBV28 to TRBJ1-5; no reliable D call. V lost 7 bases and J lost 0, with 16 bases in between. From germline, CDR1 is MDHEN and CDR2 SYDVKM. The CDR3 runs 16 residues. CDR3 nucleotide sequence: TGTGCCAGCACCAGGAGCGCGGCTAATAGCAATCAGCCCCAGCATTTT. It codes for CASTRSAANSNQPQHF.

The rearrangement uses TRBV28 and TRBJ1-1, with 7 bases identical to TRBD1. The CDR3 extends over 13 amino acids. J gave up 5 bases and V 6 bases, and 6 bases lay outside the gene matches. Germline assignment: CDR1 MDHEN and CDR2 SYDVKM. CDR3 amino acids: CASSYRGSTEAFF. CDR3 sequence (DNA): TGTGCCAGCAGCTACAGGGGATCTACTGAAGCTTTCTTT.

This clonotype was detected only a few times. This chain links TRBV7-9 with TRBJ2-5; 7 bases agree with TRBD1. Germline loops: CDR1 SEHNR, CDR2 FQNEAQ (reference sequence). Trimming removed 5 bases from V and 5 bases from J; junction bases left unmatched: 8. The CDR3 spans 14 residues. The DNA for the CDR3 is TGTGCCAGCAGCCCACCGACAGGGTACGAGACCCAGTACTTC. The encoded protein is CASSPPTGYETQYF. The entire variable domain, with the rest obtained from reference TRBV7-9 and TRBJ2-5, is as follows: DTGVSQNPRHKITKRGQNVTFRCDPISEHNRLYWYRQTLGQGPEFLTYFQNEAQLEKSRLLSDRFSAERPKGSFSTLEIQRTEQGDSAMYLCASSPPTGYETQYFGPGTRLLVL.

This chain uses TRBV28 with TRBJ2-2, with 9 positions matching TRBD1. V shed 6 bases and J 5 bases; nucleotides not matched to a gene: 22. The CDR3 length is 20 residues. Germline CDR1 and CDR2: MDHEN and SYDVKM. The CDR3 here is CASSPLFSGQGRLKTGELFF. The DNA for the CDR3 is TGTGCCAGCAGCCCTCTTTTCAGCGGACAGGGGAGGTTAAAGACCGGGGAGCTGTTTTTT.

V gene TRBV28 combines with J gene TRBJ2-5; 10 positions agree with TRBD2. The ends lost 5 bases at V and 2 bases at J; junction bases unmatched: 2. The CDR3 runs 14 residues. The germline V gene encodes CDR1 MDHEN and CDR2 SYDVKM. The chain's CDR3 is CASSPAGGQETQYF. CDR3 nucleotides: TGTGCCAGCAGTCCAGCGGGAGGGCAAGAGACCCAGTACTTC.

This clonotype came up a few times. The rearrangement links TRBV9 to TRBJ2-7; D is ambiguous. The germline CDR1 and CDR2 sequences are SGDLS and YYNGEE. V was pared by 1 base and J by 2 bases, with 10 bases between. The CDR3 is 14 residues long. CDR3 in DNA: TGTGCCAGCAGCGTAAACAGCGAGGCCTACGAGCAGTACTTC. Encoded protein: CASSVNSEAYEQYF.

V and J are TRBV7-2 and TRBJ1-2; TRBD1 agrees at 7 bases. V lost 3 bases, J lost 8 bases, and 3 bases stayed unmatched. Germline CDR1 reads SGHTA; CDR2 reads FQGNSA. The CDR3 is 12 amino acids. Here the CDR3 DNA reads TGTGCCAGCAGCTTGGGACAGTTGGGCTACACCTTC. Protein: CASSLGQLGYTF.

The CDR3 here is CASSRPRTARTSTDTQYF. CDR3 nucleotides: TGTGCCAGCAGCCGACCGCGGACAGCTCGAACTAGCACAGATACGCAGTATTTT. The genes are TRBV7-9 and TRBJ2-3; possibly TRBD1 for D (6 bases). The V and J ends lost 5 bases and 0 bases respectively, with 21 bases between them. The CDR3 length is 18 residues. CDR1 SEHNR and CDR2 FQNEAQ come from the germline V gene (reference sequence).

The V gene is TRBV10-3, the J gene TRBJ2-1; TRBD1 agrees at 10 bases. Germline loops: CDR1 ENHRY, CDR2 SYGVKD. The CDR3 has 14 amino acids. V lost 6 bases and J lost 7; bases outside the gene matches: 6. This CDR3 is CAISGQGGLNEQFF. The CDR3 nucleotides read TGTGCCATCAGCGGACAGGGGGGATTAAATGAGCAGTTCTTC.

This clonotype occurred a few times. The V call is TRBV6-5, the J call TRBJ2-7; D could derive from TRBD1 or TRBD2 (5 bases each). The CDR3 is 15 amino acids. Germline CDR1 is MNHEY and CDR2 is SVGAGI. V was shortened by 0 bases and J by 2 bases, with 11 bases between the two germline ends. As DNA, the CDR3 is TGTGCCAGCAGTTACTCGGGGGACGGGACCTACGAGCAGTACTTC. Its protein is CASSYSGDGTYEQYF.

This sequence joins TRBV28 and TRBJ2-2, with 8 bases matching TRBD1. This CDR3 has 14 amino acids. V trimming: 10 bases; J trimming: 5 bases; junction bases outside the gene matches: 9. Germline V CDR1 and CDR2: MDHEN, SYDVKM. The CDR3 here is CAIPGQASTGELFF. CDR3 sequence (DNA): TGTGCCATTCCGGGACAGGCCTCAACCGGGGAGCTGTTTTTT.

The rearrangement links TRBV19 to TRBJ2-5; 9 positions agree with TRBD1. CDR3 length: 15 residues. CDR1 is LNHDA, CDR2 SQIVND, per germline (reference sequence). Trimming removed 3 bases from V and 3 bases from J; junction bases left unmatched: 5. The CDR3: CASSIIGTGKETQYF. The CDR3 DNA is TGTGCCAGTAGTATCATCGGGACAGGGAAAGAGACCCAGTACTTC.

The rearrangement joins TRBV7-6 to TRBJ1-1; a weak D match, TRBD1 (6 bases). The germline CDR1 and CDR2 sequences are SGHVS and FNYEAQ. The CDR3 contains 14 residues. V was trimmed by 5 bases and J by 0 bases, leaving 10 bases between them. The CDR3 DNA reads TGTGCCAGCAGCCCCGGACAGATGAACACTGAAGCTTTCTTT. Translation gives CASSPGQMNTEAFF.

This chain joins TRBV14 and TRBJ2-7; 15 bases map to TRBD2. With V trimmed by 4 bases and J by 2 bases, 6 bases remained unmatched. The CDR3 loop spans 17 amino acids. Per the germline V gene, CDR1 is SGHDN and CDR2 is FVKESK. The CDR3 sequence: CASSLGTSGRTTYEQYF. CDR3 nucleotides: TGTGCCAGCAGCCTGGGGACTAGCGGGAGGACCACCTACGAGCAGTACTTC.

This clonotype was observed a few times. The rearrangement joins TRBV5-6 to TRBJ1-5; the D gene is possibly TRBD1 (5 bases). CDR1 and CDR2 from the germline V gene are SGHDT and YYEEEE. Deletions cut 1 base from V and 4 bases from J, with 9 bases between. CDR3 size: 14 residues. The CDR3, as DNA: TGTGCCAGCAGCTTGAATGGGGCGAATCAGCCCCAGCATTTT. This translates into CASSLNGANQPQHF.

As DNA, the CDR3 is TGCAGCGTTGAAGATCCTCCGGACTATCAAGGCTCCTACGAGCAGTACTTC. It yields the protein CSVEDPPDYQGSYEQYF. The chain combines TRBV29-1 with TRBJ2-7; a possible D gene is TRBD2 (6 bases). V shed 0 bases and J shed 0 bases, with 18 bases lying between them. The V gene's germline CDR1 is SQVTM and CDR2 ANQGSEA. This CDR3 spans 17 amino acids.

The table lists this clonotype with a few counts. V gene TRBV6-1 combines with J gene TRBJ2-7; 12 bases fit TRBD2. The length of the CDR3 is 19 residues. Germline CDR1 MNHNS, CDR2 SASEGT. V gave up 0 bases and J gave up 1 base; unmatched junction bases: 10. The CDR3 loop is CASSEARASGRAGSYEQYF. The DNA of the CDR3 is TGTGCCAGCAGTGAAGCGCGGGCTAGCGGGAGGGCAGGGTCCTACGAGCAGTACTTC.

The CDR3 sequence is CASSPTRGRETQYF. CDR3 DNA: TGTGCCAGCAGCCCTACGCGAGGACGGGAGACCCAGTACTTC. The chain links TRBV7-8 to TRBJ2-5, with no clear D. The germline V and J ends were trimmed by 5 bases and 5 bases, with 15 bases remaining between them. CDR3 length equals 14 residues. Germline V gives CDR1 SGHVS, CDR2 FQNEAQ.

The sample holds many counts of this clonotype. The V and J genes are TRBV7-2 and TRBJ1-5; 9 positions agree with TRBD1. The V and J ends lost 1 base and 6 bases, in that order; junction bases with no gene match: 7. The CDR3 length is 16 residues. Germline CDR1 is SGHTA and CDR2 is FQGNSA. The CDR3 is CASSLGWPGQGQPQHF. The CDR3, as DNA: TGTGCCAGCAGCTTAGGGTGGCCGGGACAGGGTCAGCCCCAGCATTTT.

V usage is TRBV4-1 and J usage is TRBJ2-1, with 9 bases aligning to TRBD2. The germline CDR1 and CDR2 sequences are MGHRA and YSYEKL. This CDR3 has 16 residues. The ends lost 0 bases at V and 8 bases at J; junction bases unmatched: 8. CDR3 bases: TGCGCCAGCAGCCAAGATGTAGCGGGAGCGATGGATGAGCAGTTCTTC. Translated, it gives CASSQDVAGAMDEQFF.

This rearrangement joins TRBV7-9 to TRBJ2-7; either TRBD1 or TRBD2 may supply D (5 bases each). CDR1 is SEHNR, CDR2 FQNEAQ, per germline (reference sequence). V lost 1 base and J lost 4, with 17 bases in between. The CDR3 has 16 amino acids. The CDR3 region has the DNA TGTGCCAGCAGCTTAGTCGGTGGGGGAGTATTTTACGAGCAGTACTTC. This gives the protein CASSLVGGGVFYEQYF.

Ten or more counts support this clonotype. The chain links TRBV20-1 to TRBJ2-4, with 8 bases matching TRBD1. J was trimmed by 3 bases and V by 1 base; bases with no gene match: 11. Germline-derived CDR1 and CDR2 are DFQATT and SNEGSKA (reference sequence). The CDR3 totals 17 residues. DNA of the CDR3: TGCAGTGCTAGAGCGATCGGACAGGGCATTGACAAAAACATTCAGTACTTC. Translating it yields CSARAIGQGIDKNIQYF.

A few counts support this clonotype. The CDR3 DNA is TGTGCCACCACCGCAGACTCCATTTCCTACAATGAGCAGTTCTTC. Amino acid sequence: CATTADSISYNEQFF. The chain recombines TRBV7-2 with TRBJ2-1; D remains ambiguous. V lost 10 bases and J lost 1, with 17 bases in between. Germline CDR1 reads SGHTA; CDR2 reads FQGNSA. The CDR3 length is 15 residues. The full variable domain, rest sourced from reference TRBV7-2 and TRBJ2-1, is GAGVSQSPSNKVTEKGKDVELRCDPISGHTALYWYRQSLGQGLEFLIYFQGNSAPDKSGLPSDRFSAERTGGSVSTLTIQRTQQEDSAVYLCATTADSISYNEQFFGPGTRLTVL.

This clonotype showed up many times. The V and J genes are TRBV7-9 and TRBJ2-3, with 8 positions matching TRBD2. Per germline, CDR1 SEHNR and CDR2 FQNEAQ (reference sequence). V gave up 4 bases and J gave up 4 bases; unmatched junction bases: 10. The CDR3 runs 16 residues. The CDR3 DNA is TGTGCCAGCAGCTCCCGATCAGCGGGAGTAGCAGATACGCAGTATTTT. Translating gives CASSSRSAGVADTQYF. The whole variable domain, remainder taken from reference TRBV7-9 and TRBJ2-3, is DTGVSQNPRHKITKRGQNVTFRCDPISEHNRLYWYRQTLGQGPEFLTYFQNEAQLEKSRLLSDRFSAERPKGSFSTLEIQRTEQGDSAMYLCASSSRSAGVADTQYFGPGTRLTVL.

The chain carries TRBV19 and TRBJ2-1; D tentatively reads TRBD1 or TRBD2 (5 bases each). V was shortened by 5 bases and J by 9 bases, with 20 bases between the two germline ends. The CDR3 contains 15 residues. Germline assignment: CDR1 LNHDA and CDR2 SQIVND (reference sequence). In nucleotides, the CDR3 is TGTGCCAGTAGTCCAGGGAGCACCGTTTTCGTTGAGCAGTTCTTC. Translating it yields CASSPGSTVFVEQFF.

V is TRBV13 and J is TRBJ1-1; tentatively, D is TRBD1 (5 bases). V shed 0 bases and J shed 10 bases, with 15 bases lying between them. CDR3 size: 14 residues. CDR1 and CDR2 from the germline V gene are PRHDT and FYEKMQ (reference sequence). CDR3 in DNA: TGTGCCAGCAGCTTAGGCACAGGCCGTAGGGTAGCTTTCTTT. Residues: CASSLGTGRRVAFF.

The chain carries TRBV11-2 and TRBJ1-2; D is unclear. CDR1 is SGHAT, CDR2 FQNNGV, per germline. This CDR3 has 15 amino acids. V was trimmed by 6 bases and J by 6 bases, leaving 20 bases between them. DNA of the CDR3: TGTGCCAGCAGTCCAGGAGGGAGACGGAAGCATGGCTACACCTTC. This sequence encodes CASSPGGRRKHGYTF. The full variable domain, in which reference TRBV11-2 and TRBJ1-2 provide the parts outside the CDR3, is EAGVAQSPRYKIIEKRQSVAFWCNPISGHATLYWYQQILGQGPKLLIQFQNNGVVDDSQLPKDRFSAERLKGVDSTLKIQPAKLEDSAVYLCASSPGGRRKHGYTFGSGTRLTVV.

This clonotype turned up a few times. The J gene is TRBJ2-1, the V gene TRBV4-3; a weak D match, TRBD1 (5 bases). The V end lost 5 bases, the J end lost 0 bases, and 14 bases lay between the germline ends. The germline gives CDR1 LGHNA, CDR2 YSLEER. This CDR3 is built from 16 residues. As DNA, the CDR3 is TGCGCCAGCAGCGGACAACCATCCAGCTCCTACAATGAGCAGTTCTTC. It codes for CASSGQPSSSYNEQFF.

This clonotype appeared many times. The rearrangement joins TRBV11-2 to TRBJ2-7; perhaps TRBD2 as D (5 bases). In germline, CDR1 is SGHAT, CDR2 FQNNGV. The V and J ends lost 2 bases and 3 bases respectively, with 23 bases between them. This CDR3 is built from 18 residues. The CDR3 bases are TGTGCCAGCAGCTTACGGTCCCCACTCCGCGAGCGGCTCTACGAGCAGTACTTC. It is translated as CASSLRSPLRERLYEQYF.